Below, 6 T cell receptor beta chains from the same sample are listed, as sequenced in a study of T cells after yellow fever vaccination. TCRdb called the 5' RACE reads again in MiXCR, with one record for every CDR3 protein. The table records a few hundred thousand distinct CDR3 sequences, 8.1% of them present only once. The source was PBMCs, collected around 45 days after the first yellow fever vaccination. These receptor sequences come from a man between 18 and 35 years old who received the YFV17D yellow fever vaccine.

This clonotype was seen only a few times. V gene TRBV4-1 combines with J gene TRBJ1-5; D not certain. The CDR3 consists of 14 residues. The germline V gene encodes CDR1 MGHRA and CDR2 YSYEKL. Trimming stripped 1 base from V and 6 bases from J, with 10 bases between. The CDR3 DNA is TGCGCCAGCAGCCAAGTTGGGGAAACTCAGCCCCAGCATTTT. As protein: CASSQVGETQPQHF.

This clonotype appeared a few times. This sequence joins TRBV3-1 and TRBJ2-7; no clear D. The germline V gene has CDR1 LGHDT and CDR2 YNNKEL (reference sequence). The CDR3 is made up of 14 amino acids. V was cut by 4 bases and J by 5 bases, with 15 bases left in between. CDR3 sequence: CASSRRATPNEQYF. In nucleotides, the CDR3 is TGTGCCAGCAGCCGAAGGGCCACTCCTAACGAGCAGTACTTC.

The V call is TRBV20-1, the J call TRBJ2-7, with D perhaps TRBD2 (7 bases). The CDR3 has 12 amino acids. V lost 6 bases and J 7 bases, leaving 16 bases between the germline ends. CDR1 and CDR2 (germline): DFQATT, SNEGSKA (reference sequence). As DNA, the CDR3 is TGCAGTGCCACCCGGGGGGCCTCTGAGCAGTACGTC. Amino acids: CSATRGASEQYV.

This clonotype was seen at least ten times. The chain links TRBV5-1 to TRBJ2-1, with D maybe TRBD2 (5 bases). The ends were cut back, 3 bases at V and 5 bases at J, with 15 bases in the middle. The CDR3 length is 15 residues. Germline assignment: CDR1 SGHRS and CDR2 YFSETQ. The CDR3 region has the DNA TGCGCCAGCAGCTCGGGAATTCGGCGGAACAATGAGCAGTTCTTC. Translated: CASSSGIRRNNEQFF.

The V gene is TRBV10-1, the J gene TRBJ1-6; TRBD1 is a possible D gene (6 bases). Germline values: CDR1 WNHNN, CDR2 SYGVQD (reference sequence). CDR3 length equals 13 residues. V was cut by 8 bases and J by 6 bases, with 11 bases left in between. The CDR3 sequence: CASQQGTNSPLHF. CDR3 coding DNA: TGCGCCAGCCAACAGGGTACTAATTCACCCCTCCACTTT.

This clonotype has just a few counts. The CDR3 loop is CASSRGTGDSGNTIYF. The CDR3 coding sequence is TGCGCCAGCAGCCGGGGGACAGGTGACTCTGGAAACACCATATATTTT. The chain joins TRBV5-1 to TRBJ1-3; 8 bases agree with TRBD1. V gave up 4 bases and J gave up 0 bases; unmatched junction bases: 6. The CDR3 loop spans 16 amino acids. From germline, CDR1 is SGHRS and CDR2 YFSETQ.